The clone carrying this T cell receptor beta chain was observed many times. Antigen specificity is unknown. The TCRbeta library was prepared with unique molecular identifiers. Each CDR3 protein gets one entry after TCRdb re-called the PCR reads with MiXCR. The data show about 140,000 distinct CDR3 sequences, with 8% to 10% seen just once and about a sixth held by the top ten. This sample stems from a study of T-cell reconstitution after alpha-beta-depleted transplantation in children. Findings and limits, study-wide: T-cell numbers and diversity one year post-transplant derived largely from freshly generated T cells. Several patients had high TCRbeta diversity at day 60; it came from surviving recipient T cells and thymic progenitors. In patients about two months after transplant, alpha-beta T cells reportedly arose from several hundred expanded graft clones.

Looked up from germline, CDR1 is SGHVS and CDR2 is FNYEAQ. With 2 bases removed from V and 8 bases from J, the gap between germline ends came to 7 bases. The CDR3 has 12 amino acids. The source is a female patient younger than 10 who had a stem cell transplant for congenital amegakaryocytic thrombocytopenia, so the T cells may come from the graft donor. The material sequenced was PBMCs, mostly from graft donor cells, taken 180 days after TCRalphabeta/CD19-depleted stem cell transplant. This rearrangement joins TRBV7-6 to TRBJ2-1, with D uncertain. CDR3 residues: CASSLSYDEQFF. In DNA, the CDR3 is TGTGCCAGCAGCTTATCATACGATGAGCAGTTCTTC.